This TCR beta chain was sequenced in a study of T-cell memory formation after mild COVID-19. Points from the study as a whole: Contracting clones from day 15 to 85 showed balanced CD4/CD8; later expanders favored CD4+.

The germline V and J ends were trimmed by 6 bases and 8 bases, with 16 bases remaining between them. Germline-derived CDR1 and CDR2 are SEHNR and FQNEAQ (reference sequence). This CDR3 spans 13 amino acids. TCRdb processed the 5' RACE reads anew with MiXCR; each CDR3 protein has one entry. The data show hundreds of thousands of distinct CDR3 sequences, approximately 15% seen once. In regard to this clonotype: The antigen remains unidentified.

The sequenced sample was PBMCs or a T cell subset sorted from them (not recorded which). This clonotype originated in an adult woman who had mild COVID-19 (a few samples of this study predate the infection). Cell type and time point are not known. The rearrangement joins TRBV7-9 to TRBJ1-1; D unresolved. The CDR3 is CASSLNIQGEAFF. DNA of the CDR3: TGTGCCAGCAGTCTAAACATTCAAGGAGAAGCTTTCTTT. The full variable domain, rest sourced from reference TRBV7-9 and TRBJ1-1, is DTGVSQNPRHKITKRGQNVTFRCDPISEHNRLYWYRQTLGQGPEFLTYFQNEAQLEKSRLLSDRFSAERPKGSFSTLEIQRTEQGDSAMYLCASSLNIQGEAFFGQGTRLTVV.